The 11 T cell receptor beta chains in this list originate from one sample, sequenced in a study of OX40 agonist ivuxolimab in advanced cancers. Produced via immunoSEQ multiplex PCR; TCRdb's table is partial and in-frame only. The table includes around 67,000 clones, about four fifths detected once. Sequences were derived from CD4+ or CD8+ T cells sorted from blood, sampled in a trial of the OX40 agonist ivuxolimab. Receptors originate from an adult with an advanced solid tumor such as melanoma, head and neck, liver or kidney cancer.

This chain links TRBV30 with TRBJ1-1; D might be TRBD1 (6 bases). The CDR3 totals 13 residues. The V gene lost 3 bases and the J gene lost 5 bases, with 13 bases spanning the gap. The germline CDR1 and CDR2 sequences are GTSNPN and SVGIG (reference sequence). The CDR3 DNA follows: TGTGCCTGGAGCCCCGGAACAGGGACTGAAGCTTTCTTT. Translation gives CAWSPGTGTEAFF.

The chain links TRBV6-1 to TRBJ2-2; 7 bases match TRBD1. J was trimmed by 0 bases and V by 6 bases; bases with no gene match: 1. Germline CDR1 reads MNHNS; CDR2 reads SASEGT. The CDR3 extends over 14 amino acids. CDR3 coding DNA: TGTGCCAGCAGACAGGGGCCGAACACCGGGGAGCTGTTTTTT. The encoded protein is CASRQGPNTGELFF.

V usage is TRBV7-2 and J usage is TRBJ2-1; TRBD2 agrees at 8 bases. Trimming at V came to 7 bases and at J to 2 bases, leaving 7 bases not matched to a gene. Germline V gene data show CDR1 as SGHTA and CDR2 as FQGNSA. The CDR3 extends over 15 amino acids. The CDR3 bases are TGTGCCAGCACTAAGAGCGGGGGCCCCTACAATGAGCAGTTCTTC. Amino acid sequence: CASTKSGGPYNEQFF.

The chain uses TRBV5-4 and TRBJ2-3; 11 bases align to TRBD2. Germline assignment: CDR1 SGHNT and CDR2 YYREEE (reference sequence). This CDR3 comprises 16 residues. J was trimmed by 2 bases and V by 1 base; bases with no gene match: 3. CDR3 DNA sequence: TGTGCCAGCAGCTTGCTAGCGGGGGGAAACACAGATACGCAGTATTTT. Protein product: CASSLLAGGNTDTQYF.

The chain joins TRBV29-1 to TRBJ2-5, with no clear D. Trimming removed 5 bases from V and 4 bases from J, with 14 bases in between. CDR3 length: 13 residues. Germline-derived CDR1 and CDR2 are SQVTM and ANQGSEA. This chain's CDR3 is CSVLGKLRETQYF. The CDR3 coding sequence is TGCAGCGTTCTGGGGAAGCTTCGAGAGACCCAGTACTTC.

In this sample, this clone turned up once. The V and J genes are TRBV11-2 and TRBJ2-4; D possibly corresponds to TRBD2 (5 bases). Trimming removed 5 bases at V and 3 bases at J, with 11 bases between. The CDR3 sequence is 14 residues long. From germline, CDR1 is SGHAT and CDR2 FQNNGV. CDR3 bases: TGTGCCAGCAGCCCAGGAGGAGGCAAAAACATTCAGTACTTC. This sequence encodes CASSPGGGKNIQYF.

Many counts were recorded for this clone. The V and J genes are TRBV28 and TRBJ1-1, with D uncertain. CDR1 is MDHEN and CDR2 is SYDVKM in the germline V gene. Deletions cut 10 bases from V and 1 base from J, with 10 bases between. The CDR3 has 12 residues. As DNA, the CDR3 is TGTGCCACCGAGGATGGGAACACTGAAGCTTTCTTT. Translated: CATEDGNTEAFF.

Turning to this clone: The limits of the CDR3 on the DNA are not certain, so only TCRdb's listed CDR3 is given. The chain is built from TRBV15 and TRBJ1-2. The CDR3 is 16 amino acids in total, end residues counted. CDR1 is LNHNV, CDR2 YYDKDF, per germline (reference sequence). Here the CDR3 reads CATSRDSDGSVRGYTF.

The J gene is TRBJ2-1, the V gene TRBV30; D is unclear. The V end lost 1 base, the J end lost 9 bases, and 7 bases lay between the germline ends. Germline V gene lookup returns CDR1 GTSNPN and CDR2 SVGIG (reference sequence). The length of the CDR3 is 11 residues. CDR3 nucleotides: TGTGCCTGGAGTGCAGAAAGTGAGCAGTTCTTC. It codes for CAWSAESEQFF.

The rearrangement links TRBV5-6 to TRBJ1-3; D unresolved. Trimming took 2 bases from V and 4 from J, leaving 13 bases between them. The CDR3 runs to 15 residues. Germline CDR1 is SGHDT and CDR2 is YYEEEE. The CDR3 reads CASSLGRVSGNTIYF. CDR3 bases: TGTGCCAGCAGCTTAGGCAGAGTCTCGGGAAACACCATATATTTT. The whole variable domain, filled in from reference TRBV5-6 and TRBJ1-3, reads DAGVTQSPTHLIKTRGQQVTLRCSPKSGHDTVSWYQQALGQGPQFIFQYYEEEERQRGNFPDRFSGHQFPNYSSELNVNALLLGDSALYLCASSLGRVSGNTIYFGEGSWLTVV.

This chain's CDR3 is CASSRASYNEQFF. Written as DNA, the CDR3 is TGCGCCAGCAGTCGGGCGTCCTACAATGAGCAGTTCTTC. The chain recombines TRBV5-1 with TRBJ2-1; the D is unclear. Trimming cost V 5 bases and J 1 base, with 7 bases left between them. This CDR3 spans 13 amino acids. Germline assignment: CDR1 SGHRS and CDR2 YFSETQ. Full variable domain (remainder filled in from reference TRBV5-1 and TRBJ2-1): KAGVTQTPRYLIKTRGQQVTLSCSPISGHRSVSWYQQTPGQGLQFLFEYFSETQRNKGNFPGRFSGRQFSNSRSEMNVSTLELGDSALYLCASSRASYNEQFFGPGTRLTVL.